Sequencing of this T cell receptor beta chain was carried out in a study of sequential checkpoint blockade in melanoma (dated 2019 in TCRdb). Broadly, across the study: Using 1:1 randomization, the trial assigned patients either to first-line nivolumab followed by ipilimumab (arm A) or to ipilimumab followed by nivolumab (arm B). Maintenance nivolumab was given following each of the two trial sequences. DNA from around 95 pretreatment melanoma tumor samples underwent TCRbeta immunosequencing. For about 22 patients, matched tumor biopsies were taken both before treatment and at week 13, after single-agent nivolumab (arm A) or ipilimumab (arm B). Around 80% of the matched tumor biopsy pairs taken before and after treatment were from the same lesion.

V trim: 2 bases; J trim: 4 bases; unmatched bases: 7. The cysteine opens and the phenylalanine closes a CDR3 of 18 amino acids. Only the CDR3 part of the read is kept: 54 bases, read in frame from the first base. From a lookup of the germline V gene, CDR1 and CDR2 are SGDLS and YYNGEE. The immunoSEQ Assay was used to immunosequence TCRbeta CDR3 regions from genomic DNA. Genomic DNA was amplified by bias-controlled multiplex PCR before high-throughput sequencing. Under the source paper's analysis protocol: To quantify the absolute abundance of each unique TCRbeta CDR3 region, the sequences were collapsed and filtered. Clonality, defined as 1 minus Pielou's evenness, was calculated using only productive rearrangements. To compute tumor T-cell fraction, TCRbeta template counts were normalized to usable DNA, with usable DNA estimated from several housekeeping genes. Clones with significantly greater frequencies in on-treatment versus baseline samples were identified using a previously published method. What TCRdb holds here is the immuneACCESS table cut down to in-frame rearrangements. Part of the clones is not present; checked against another copy, under half of the missing clones reflect an unresolved V gene, and the others are unexplained. That table furnishes V, J and clone size, whereas the DNA furnished D and trimming. The sample has 35,000 to 40,000 clones on record, 32% of them singletons. Jointly, the top ten make up approximately 1.5% of the sample.

The study at large found these results: Clinical benefit was about 30 times more likely to be achieved by patients whose tumor T-cell fraction and clonality increased by week 13. In the nivolumab-first arm (arm A), an association was found between pretreatment tumor TIL clonality and response (P = .04). Larger, independent patient cohorts are needed to validate the response-prediction model that combines TCR metrics and mutation burden. PD-L1 staining and CD8+ T-cell counts correlated with tumor T-cell fraction and clonality, whereas mutational load did not. Small sample sizes and reduced statistical power limited the analyses of tumor T-cell fraction within each arm.

In the paper's terms, the treatment or condition label means: randomized to nivolumab then ipilimumab (arm A) or the reverse (arm B). Prior DNA-damaging chemotherapy had not been received by any trial patient. The samples were obtained from melanoma patients enrolled in CheckMate 064, an open-label, randomized phase II trial testing sequential checkpoint blockade. Tumor TCR sequencing used genomic DNA from formalin-fixed paraffin-embedded (FFPE) tissue samples. This clone was observed a few times. Which antigen it targets is not known. Base qualities are not provided; no much larger clone lies one nucleotide away.

The receptor's source is a human donor with melanoma. The material sequenced was tumor tissue (inferred from file names), taken from a patient given nivolumab and ipilimumab in sequence. This receptor chain uses TRBV9 and TRBJ2-2; 14 bases in the junction line up with TRBD2. This receptor carries the CDR3 CASSVGLAGASSTGELFF. DNA sequence: TGTGCCAGCAGCGTGGGACTAGCGGGGGCCTCGAGCACCGGGGAGCTGTTTTTT.